This T cell receptor beta chain originates from a study of a mutant IDH1 vaccine in newly diagnosed glioma. Study information: Either 4-6 weeks after radiotherapy alone or alongside temozolomide, vaccination was begun. Treated individuals were approximately 62% male and around 40% female, averaging approximately 40 years of age.

Whole-study findings and limits: Pseudoprogression appeared unlinked to shifts in leading peripheral T cell clonotypes.

V gave up 4 bases and J gave up 6 bases; unmatched junction bases: 3. The CDR3 loop spans 12 amino acids. From germline, CDR1 is SNHLY and CDR2 FYNNEI. Time point indicated: week 11, during vaccination. In the vaccine, a single dose held 300 ug of the mutant IDH1 20-mer peptide, along with topical imiquimod. The donors had new WHO grade 3 or 4 astrocytomas; these were IDH1-mutant and ATRX-lost. Of note for this clone: Antigen specificity is unknown.

Some clones are missing from TCRdb's copy, which holds only in-frame ones; the method was immunoSEQ multiplex PCR. The sample contains roughly 120,000 clones, about nine tenths of which appear only once. The V call is TRBV2, the J call TRBJ2-7, with 7 bases lining up with TRBD1. The receptor was isolated from a woman aged 50 to 60 with glioma. This specimen consisted of PBMCs, obtained from a glioma patient whose treatment included an IDH1 peptide vaccine. CDR3 amino acids: CASSGDRPEQYF. As DNA, the CDR3 is TGTGCCAGCAGTGGGGACAGACCCGAGCAGTACTTC.